Shown below are 19 T cell receptor beta chains from a single sample sequenced in a study of cytomegalovirus exposure and HLA in healthy donors. The PCR made use of 60 Vbeta and 13 Jbeta primers. Data came from immunoSEQ multiplex PCR; TCRdb stores just in-frame clones and leaves some out. Of 55,000 to 75,000 clones listed, just under 75% are singletons. Sequencing input: PBMCs. The receptor set was obtained from a human donor in good health.

This sequence joins TRBV21-1 and TRBJ2-1; the D call in the table, TRBD2, was not verified against the DNA. TRBV21-1 is deemed a pseudogene. The CDR3 totals 15 residues. The chain's CDR3 is CASSPQREGHHEQFF. The CDR3 DNA sequence: TGTGCCAGCAGCCCCCAGCGGGAGGGCCACCATGAGCAGTTCTTC.

CDR3 DNA sequence: TGCGCCAGCAGCTTGGGGACAGGGGAAAGCTATGGCTACACCTTC. Its protein product is CASSLGTGESYGYTF. This chain links TRBV5-1 with TRBJ1-2, with 9 nucleotides matching TRBD1. Germline assignment: CDR1 SGHRS and CDR2 YFSETQ. CDR3 length: 15 residues. V lost 0 bases and J lost 4; bases outside the gene matches: 4. The entire variable domain, with the rest obtained from reference TRBV5-1 and TRBJ1-2, is as follows: KAGVTQTPRYLIKTRGQQVTLSCSPISGHRSVSWYQQTPGQGLQFLFEYFSETQRNKGNFPGRFSGRQFSNSRSEMNVSTLELGDSALYLCASSLGTGESYGYTFGSGTRLTVV.

The V gene is TRBV9, the J gene TRBJ1-1, with TRBD1 matching 9 bases. The CDR3 loop spans 14 amino acids. CDR1 is SGDLS and CDR2 is YYNGEE in the germline V gene. V lost 3 bases and J lost 6; bases outside the gene matches: 6. The CDR3 spells CASSASGTGSEAFF. DNA for the CDR3: TGTGCCAGCAGCGCCTCCGGGACAGGGTCTGAAGCTTTCTTT.

This chain connects TRBV2 to TRBJ1-4; D remains unclear. The CDR3 runs 12 residues. V was cut by 3 bases and J by 6 bases, with 5 bases left in between. Germline V lookup: CDR1 SNHLY, CDR2 FYNNEI. This CDR3 reads CASSEADEKLFF. In nucleotides, the CDR3 is TGTGCCAGCAGTGAGGCAGATGAAAAACTGTTTTTT.

The gene calls are TRBV5-6 and TRBJ2-2; D gene uncertain. Germline V gene lookup returns CDR1 SGHDT and CDR2 YYEEEE. With 5 bases removed from V and 1 base from J, the gap between germline ends came to 12 bases. The length of the CDR3 is 15 residues. CDR3 coding DNA: TGTGCCAGCAGGAGTGCCGGAGAGAACACCGGGGAGCTGTTTTTT. Translated: CASRSAGENTGELFF.

CDR3 residues: CAWKTGRGYTF. The CDR3 coding sequence is TGTGCCTGGAAAACAGGGCGCGGCTACACCTTC. This rearrangement joins TRBV30 to TRBJ1-2; weak D call: TRBD1 (6 bases). The CDR3 runs 11 residues. Germline V CDR1 and CDR2: GTSNPN, SVGIG (reference sequence). V dropped 4 bases and J dropped 8 bases, with 11 bases sitting between them.

This chain uses TRBV27 with TRBJ1-1; no reliable D call. Germline CDR1 and CDR2: MNHEY and SMNVEV (reference sequence). This CDR3 has 14 residues. With 0 bases removed from V and 6 bases from J, the gap between germline ends came to 11 bases. The CDR3 DNA follows: TGTGCCAGCAGTTTATCGCGGTGGGGAGCTGAAGCTTTCTTT. Protein: CASSLSRWGAEAFF.

This clone has a handful of counts. The chain carries TRBV6-5 and TRBJ1-1; D is perhaps TRBD1 (5 bases). The CDR3 has 14 residues. V lost 2 bases, J lost 5 bases, and 12 bases lay in between. Germline loops: CDR1 MNHEY, CDR2 SVGAGI. CDR3 nucleotide sequence: TGTGCCAGCAGTTACGGGCAGGGTCAGACTGAAGCTTTCTTT. Residues: CASSYGQGQTEAFF.

The CDR3 DNA reads as TGTGCCAGCAGTTTGGCGGGACGGCTTCTGTACTTC. Encoded protein: CASSLAGRLLYF. The rearrangement joins TRBV28 to TRBJ2-7, with a tentative D call TRBD2 (6 bases). The length of the CDR3 is 12 residues. The germline V gene encodes CDR1 MDHEN and CDR2 SYDVKM. Trimming stripped 3 bases from V and 12 bases from J, with 15 bases between.

Only a few counts were recorded for this clone. V gene TRBV4-1 combines with J gene TRBJ1-2; 7 nucleotides line up with TRBD1. V trimming: 1 base; J trimming: 7 bases; junction bases outside the gene matches: 3. From germline, CDR1 is MGHRA and CDR2 YSYEKL. This CDR3 comprises 13 residues. The CDR3 spells CASSQVTGTGYTF. The CDR3 nucleotides are TGCGCCAGCAGCCAAGTGACAGGGACTGGCTACACCTTC.

As for this clone: Relative to the germline gene, one junction end is altered; a read error may explain this. V usage is TRBV5-4 and J usage is TRBJ1-4; D not resolved. The CDR3 sequence is 11 residues long. Germline values: CDR1 SGHNT, CDR2 YYREEE (reference sequence). DNA for the CDR3: TGTGCCAGCAGCTTGAGTGGCTCCGAAGTTTTT. It specifies CASSLSGSEVF.

This clone was seen only once. V and J are TRBV11-2 and TRBJ1-1; D may be TRBD1 (6 bases). The V end was cut by 5 bases, the J end by 4 bases, with 17 bases between. The V gene's germline CDR1 is SGHAT and CDR2 FQNNGV. The CDR3 extends over 15 amino acids. CDR3 region: CASSPDSRTGTEAFF. The CDR3 DNA sequence: TGTGCCAGCAGCCCGGACAGCCGGACGGGCACTGAAGCTTTCTTT.

The chain links TRBV30 to TRBJ1-5, with 8 bases lining up with TRBD1. Germline CDR1 and CDR2: GTSNPN and SVGIG (reference sequence). Trimming took 4 bases from V and 8 from J; bases not matched to a gene: 7. The CDR3 is 13 amino acids. The CDR3 region is CAWTRQGQEPQHF. DNA of the CDR3: TGTGCCTGGACCCGACAGGGGCAGGAGCCCCAGCATTTT.

The rearrangement joins TRBV18 to TRBJ1-1; the match to TRBD1 covers 7 bases. The CDR3 contains 13 residues. V dropped 3 bases and J dropped 8; count of bases not matched to a gene: 6. CDR1 is KGHSH, CDR2 LQKENI, per germline. The CDR3 loop is CASSPAGTAEAFF. DNA of the CDR3: TGTGCCAGCTCACCTGCCGGGACAGCCGAAGCTTTCTTT.

The chain employs TRBV5-1 and TRBJ2-6, with 7 bases that match TRBD1. Germline V gene sequence: CDR1 SGHRS, CDR2 YFSETQ. The V segment lost 3 bases and the J segment 0 bases; nucleotides outside the gene matches: 12. This CDR3 comprises 19 residues. The DNA of the CDR3 is TGCGCCAGCAGCTGGCCCGGGACAGCCGGCGTCTCTGGGGCCAACGTCCTGACTTTC. Its protein is CASSWPGTAGVSGANVLTF.

The genes are TRBV25-1 and TRBJ1-5, with D possibly being TRBD1 (5 bases). The CDR3 covers 14 residues. V lost 1 base, J lost 10 bases, and 14 bases lay in between. Germline CDR1 and CDR2: MGHDK and SYGVNS. The CDR3 DNA follows: TGTGCCAGCAGTGAATCAAGTGGCCAGGGCCCCCAGCATTTT. It is translated as CASSESSGQGPQHF.

The chain carries TRBV6-5 and TRBJ1-1, with D maybe TRBD1 (6 bases). The V end was cut by 6 bases, the J end by 5 bases, with 10 bases between. CDR3 size: 12 residues. Germline CDR1 MNHEY, CDR2 SVGAGI. The CDR3 bases are TGTGCCAGCAGGGTGCAGGGGACTGAAGCTTTCTTT. Translated: CASRVQGTEAFF.

The rearrangement uses TRBV6-1 and TRBJ2-1; 10 bases fit TRBD1. V shed 4 bases, J shed 2 bases, and the junction held 8 bases outside the gene matches. The germline CDR1 and CDR2 sequences are MNHNS and SASEGT. CDR3 length: 17 amino acids. The CDR3: CASSASTGGVAYNEQFF. In DNA, the CDR3 is TGTGCCAGCAGTGCTTCGACAGGGGGCGTTGCCTACAATGAGCAGTTCTTC.

This sequence joins TRBV7-3 and TRBJ1-2; 8 bases are a match to TRBD1. J was trimmed by 6 bases and V by 4 bases; bases with no gene match: 4. CDR1 is SGHTA and CDR2 is FQGTGA in the germline V gene. This CDR3 is 13 amino acids long. The CDR3 protein is CASSSSTGDGYTF. CDR3 sequence (DNA): TGTGCCAGCAGCTCCTCGACAGGGGATGGCTACACCTTC. The whole variable domain, remainder taken from reference TRBV7-3 and TRBJ1-2, is GAGVSQTPSNKVTEKGKYVELRCDPISGHTALYWYRQSLGQGPEFLIYFQGTGAADDSGLPNDRFFAVRPEGSVSTLKIQRTERGDSAVYLCASSSSTGDGYTFGSGTRLTVV.